Each of the 8 T cell receptor beta chains below was sequenced from the same sample in a study of blood T cell repertoires in COVID-19 (dated by TCRdb to about 2020). The library was generated by the immunoSEQ multiplex PCR assay. As stored in TCRdb, this immuneACCESS dataset retains in-frame rearrangements with V and J assigned. A fraction of the clones does not appear; measured against another copy, unresolved V genes explain less than half of the discrepancy, and the remainder lacks a known reason. The sample table holds around 390,000 clones, of which about 87% were seen once. About a tenth of the sample goes to the ten largest clones. The sequenced material came from PBMCs or T cells enriched from blood (not recorded which). Receptor source: a woman aged 50 to 60 who had recovered from COVID-19.

The chain carries TRBV4-1 and TRBJ1-1, with D possibly TRBD1 on 6 matching bases. Germline V gives CDR1 MGHRA, CDR2 YSYEKL. Trimming pared 3 bases from V and 7 bases from J, leaving 15 bases between. The CDR3 length is 14 residues. The CDR3 DNA reads as TGCGCCAGCAGCCACGAAACAGGGCTGGGTGAAGCTTTCTTT. Protein product: CASSHETGLGEAFF.

The chain combines TRBV4-1 with TRBJ1-2; unclear D gene. This CDR3 has 13 amino acids. The germline CDR1 and CDR2 sequences are MGHRA and YSYEKL. Trimming removed 4 bases at V and 6 bases at J, with 12 bases between. The CDR3 bases are TGCGCCAGCAGCCCTATCCGAGGAGATGGCTACACCTTC. It specifies CASSPIRGDGYTF.

This chain joins TRBV30 and TRBJ1-4, with TRBD1 matching 7 bases. This CDR3 comprises 16 residues. Germline-derived CDR1 and CDR2 are GTSNPN and SVGIG (reference sequence). With 4 bases clipped from V and 3 bases from J, the junction kept 11 bases outside the gene matches. CDR3 region: CAWTTRVRGPNEKLFF. CDR3 nucleotide sequence: TGTGCCTGGACCACCCGGGTGAGGGGGCCTAATGAAAAACTGTTTTTT.

The V and J genes are TRBV5-4 and TRBJ2-2, with D possibly matching TRBD2 (8 bases). Germline loops: CDR1 SGHNT, CDR2 YYREEE (reference sequence). This CDR3 contains 17 residues. V lost 3 bases, J lost 5 bases, and 20 bases lay in between. CDR3 in amino acids: CASSSSPGGGGTGELFF. CDR3 sequence (DNA): TGTGCCAGCAGCTCTTCTCCGGGAGGGGGCGGGACCGGGGAGCTGTTTTTT.

This clone was seen only once. Other nucleotide sequences in the sample specify the same CDR3. The rearrangement links TRBV19 to TRBJ2-1, with a tentative D call TRBD2 (5 bases). CDR3 size: 11 residues. V shed 6 bases and J shed 7 bases, with 7 bases lying between them. The germline V gene has CDR1 LNHDA and CDR2 SQIVND (reference sequence). The CDR3 is CASSRGNEQFF. The DNA of the CDR3 is TGTGCCAGTAGCCGGGGAAATGAGCAGTTCTTC.

V is TRBV7-9 and J is TRBJ2-3; 9 bases are a match to TRBD2. V gave up 7 bases and J gave up 4 bases; unmatched junction bases: 12. The CDR3 sequence is 16 residues long. The germline CDR1 and CDR2 sequences are SEHNR and FQNEAQ (reference sequence). CDR3 coding DNA: TGTGCCAGCACCAACAGGGGCGGGGGGGCCGCAGATACGCAGTATTTT. It specifies CASTNRGGGAADTQYF.

The chain has TRBV18 and TRBJ2-5, with D perhaps matching TRBD2 (5 bases). Trimming cost V 4 bases and J 2 bases, with 8 bases left between them. The CDR3 has 13 amino acids. CDR1 and CDR2 (germline): KGHSH, LQKENI. CDR3 amino acids: CASSLSDQETQYF. DNA for the CDR3: TGTGCCAGCTCACTTAGCGATCAAGAGACCCAGTACTTC.

The gene calls are TRBV19 and TRBJ2-1; the match to TRBD1 covers 7 bases. V was pared by 0 bases and J by 6 bases, with 2 bases of the junction left unmatched. The CDR3 has 14 residues. Per the germline V gene, CDR1 is LNHDA and CDR2 is SQIVND (reference sequence). In DNA form, the CDR3 reads TGTGCCAGTAGTATAGATAGACAGGGCAATGAGCAGTTCTTC. Translation gives CASSIDRQGNEQFF.